Below are 25 T cell receptor beta chains sequenced from a single sample in a study of cytomegalovirus exposure and HLA in healthy donors (TCRdb year 2017). The receptor library was made with the immunoSEQ multiplex PCR assay. For the multiplex PCR, a mixture combining 60 forward primers for TCR Vbeta segments and 13 reverse primers for TCR Jbeta segments was used. Entries here come from immuneACCESS through TCRdb and include only in-frame sequences with V and J called. Some clones fail to appear in such tables; in the studies checked, an unresolved V gene covers under half of the shortfall, and the cause of the remainder is unknown. The sample table holds about 150,000 clones, of which 78% were seen once. The ten top clones hold 6.5% to 8.5% of the sample. Input material: PBMCs. Every receptor here comes from a woman aged 40 to 50 in good health and CMV-seropositive.

The chain employs TRBV7-2 and TRBJ2-1; maybe TRBD1 (5 bases). Germline CDR1 is SGHTA and CDR2 is FQGNSA. The length of the CDR3 is 12 residues. With 3 bases removed from V and 9 bases from J, the gap between germline ends came to 9 bases. CDR3 in amino acids: CASSFTGREQFF. Here the CDR3 DNA reads TGTGCCAGCAGCTTTACAGGTCGTGAGCAGTTCTTC.

This clone was picked up a small number of times. The chain links TRBV28 to TRBJ2-2; perhaps TRBD2 as D (7 bases). CDR1 and CDR2 from the germline V gene are MDHEN and SYDVKM. CDR3 length: 13 amino acids. The V gene lost 3 bases and the J gene lost 6 bases, with 8 bases spanning the gap. The CDR3, as DNA: TGTGCCAGCAGTTTCGGGGGGCCCGGGGAGCTGTTTTTT. As protein: CASSFGGPGELFF. Complete variable domain (other parts from reference TRBV28 and TRBJ2-2): DVKVTQSSRYLVKRTGEKVFLECVQDMDHENMFWYRQDPGLGLRLIYFSYDVKMKEKGDIPEGYSVSREKKERFSLILESASTNQTSMYLCASSFGGPGELFFGEGSRLTVL.

The V gene is TRBV21-1, the J gene TRBJ1-5; TRBD1 is the table's D call, not checked against the DNA. TRBV21-1 is labeled a pseudogene. CDR3 length equals 14 residues. CDR3 sequence (DNA): TGTGCCAGCAGCTCCCAACAGGGGAAGCAGCCCCAGCATTTT. Translated, it gives CASSSQQGKQPQHF.

This clone was detected only a few times. This chain uses TRBV5-1 with TRBJ1-4; TRBD1 matches 7 bases. Germline V gives CDR1 SGHRS, CDR2 YFSETQ. J lost 9 bases, V lost 4 bases, and 15 bases had no gene match. The CDR3 length is 16 residues. CDR3 sequence (DNA): TGCGCCAGCAGCACCGCTGCAGGGGGGAAGGGACAAAAACTGTTTTTT. Protein: CASSTAAGGKGQKLFF.

The rearrangement links TRBV5-4 to TRBJ2-3; D is possibly TRBD1 (6 bases). The CDR3 covers 14 residues. Germline CDR1 is SGHNT and CDR2 is YYREEE (reference sequence). The V and J ends lost 1 base and 0 bases respectively, with 6 bases between them. In nucleotides, the CDR3 is TGTGCCAGCAGCTTGACAGGGAGCACAGATACGCAGTATTTT. Translating it yields CASSLTGSTDTQYF.

V is TRBV9 and J is TRBJ2-2; tentatively, D is TRBD2 (6 bases). V was clipped by 4 bases and J by 4 bases, with 20 bases between them. The germline V gene encodes CDR1 SGDLS and CDR2 YYNGEE. The CDR3 is made up of 17 amino acids. CDR3 loop: CASSPGTGGIFTGELFF. The DNA for the CDR3 is TGTGCCAGCAGCCCCGGGACTGGCGGAATTTTCACCGGGGAGCTGTTTTTT.

The V call is TRBV7-2, the J call TRBJ2-1; no definite D call. Germline assignment: CDR1 SGHTA and CDR2 FQGNSA. The CDR3 is 14 amino acids. V lost 6 bases and J 0 bases, leaving 9 bases between the germline ends. The CDR3 nucleotides are TGTGCCAGCAGTCTAGTAGGCTCCTACAATGAGCAGTTCTTC. This translates into CASSLVGSYNEQFF.

The chain joins TRBV7-9 to TRBJ2-1; 9 nucleotides match TRBD1. J was trimmed by 8 bases and V by 6 bases; bases with no gene match: 5. Germline lookup yields CDR1 SEHNR and CDR2 FQNEAQ (reference sequence). CDR3 length: 13 residues. CDR3 sequence: CASRRDRGYEQFF. CDR3 sequence (DNA): TGTGCCAGCAGACGTGACAGGGGGTATGAGCAGTTCTTC.

The V call is TRBV9, the J call TRBJ1-3; maybe TRBD1 (5 bases). Trimming took off 4 bases at V and 6 bases at J, with 17 bases between the two ends. The germline V gene encodes CDR1 SGDLS and CDR2 YYNGEE. This CDR3 contains 15 residues. CDR3 region: CASSQAGGGANTIYF. The CDR3 nucleotides are TGTGCCAGCAGCCAAGCCGGGGGAGGGGCAAACACCATATATTTT.

The sample holds one count of this clone. The chain uses TRBV30 and TRBJ2-2; 9 nucleotides line up with TRBD1. This CDR3 is 14 amino acids long. Per the germline V gene, CDR1 is GTSNPN and CDR2 is SVGIG (reference sequence). V lost 5 bases to trimming and J lost 5 bases; unmatched junction nucleotides: 6. CDR3 protein: CAWPGTGRTGELFF. The CDR3, as DNA: TGTGCCTGGCCCGGGACAGGGAGGACCGGGGAGCTGTTTTTT.

This CDR3 reads CASSLSGQAEKLFF. The CDR3 DNA is TGTGCCAGCAGTTTGAGCGGACAGGCTGAAAAACTGTTTTTT. The V call is TRBV28, the J call TRBJ1-4, with 7 bases fitting TRBD1. Germline V gene lookup returns CDR1 MDHEN and CDR2 SYDVKM. The CDR3 has 14 amino acids. Trimming took 3 bases from V and 7 from J; bases not matched to a gene: 5.

This clone has only a few counts. CDR3: CASSVGENYGYTF. Here the CDR3 DNA reads TGTGCCAGCAGCGTAGGCGAAAACTATGGCTACACCTTC. V is TRBV9 and J is TRBJ1-2; D is ambiguous. The ends were cut back, 0 bases at V and 2 bases at J, with 5 bases in the middle. The CDR3 has 13 amino acids. Looked up from germline, CDR1 is SGDLS and CDR2 is YYNGEE.

This chain connects TRBV28 to TRBJ1-3; the D is unclear. This CDR3 has 14 residues. Germline V gene lookup returns CDR1 MDHEN and CDR2 SYDVKM. Trimming took off 5 bases at V and 2 bases at J, with 10 bases between the two ends. CDR3 sequence reads: CASSPGGTGNTIYF. Written as DNA, the CDR3 is TGTGCCAGCAGTCCCGGAGGGACTGGAAACACCATATATTTT.

This chain connects TRBV18 to TRBJ1-1; 8 bases match TRBD1. The CDR3 runs to 14 residues. After removal of 3 bases from V and 6 bases from J, the junction contained 6 bases not matched to a gene. Looked up from germline, CDR1 is KGHSH and CDR2 is LQKENI. The CDR3 sequence is CASSPDRVAAEAFF. The CDR3 DNA reads TGTGCCAGCTCACCGGACAGGGTAGCTGCTGAAGCTTTCTTT. Full variable domain (rest looked up from reference TRBV18 and TRBJ1-1): NAGVMQNPRHLVRRRGQEARLRCSPMKGHSHVYWYRQLPEEGLKFMVYLQKENIIDESGMPKERFSAEFPKEGPSILRIQQVVRGDSAAYFCASSPDRVAAEAFFGQGTRLTVV.

This rearrangement joins TRBV5-1 to TRBJ2-3, with TRBD2 matching 13 bases. The CDR3 runs 17 residues. In germline, CDR1 is SGHRS, CDR2 YFSETQ. The V and J ends lost 7 bases and 4 bases, in that order; junction bases with no gene match: 12. The CDR3 sequence: CASQRLAGGARPDTQYF. The CDR3 DNA reads TGCGCCAGCCAAAGACTAGCGGGGGGAGCCAGGCCAGATACGCAGTATTTT.

The gene calls are TRBV19 and TRBJ2-1, with D unresolved. CDR3 length: 12 amino acids. V lost 1 base, J lost 15 bases, and 13 bases lay in between. In germline, CDR1 is LNHDA, CDR2 SQIVND (reference sequence). The CDR3 reads CASSIGVTAWFF. As DNA, the CDR3 is TGTGCCAGTAGTATAGGTGTAACTGCTTGGTTCTTC.

The rearrangement joins TRBV5-1 to TRBJ1-5; unclear D gene. This CDR3 spans 14 amino acids. Germline V gene sequence: CDR1 SGHRS, CDR2 YFSETQ. V lost 0 bases and J 7 bases, leaving 11 bases between the germline ends. CDR3 DNA: TGCGCCAGCAGCTTGGGTCCGGGAAGCCAGCCCCAGCATTTT. It translates to CASSLGPGSQPQHF.

The chain carries TRBV5-1 and TRBJ1-1, with D possibly being TRBD1 (5 bases). Trimming shortened V by 0 bases and J by 5 bases, and 14 bases separated the two germline ends. Germline V gene lookup returns CDR1 SGHRS and CDR2 YFSETQ. The CDR3 consists of 15 residues. The CDR3 loop is CASSLGGVVETEAFF. The CDR3 bases are TGCGCCAGCAGCTTGGGGGGGGTAGTGGAGACTGAAGCTTTCTTT.

The chain employs TRBV28 and TRBJ1-2; unclear D gene. Germline V lookup: CDR1 MDHEN, CDR2 SYDVKM. Trimming left V 2 bases short and J 6 bases short, with 13 bases between. This CDR3 is 14 amino acids long. CDR3 sequence (DNA): TGTGCCAGCAGTTTAGCCCCGGGAGTCGATGGCTACACCTTC. Encoded protein: CASSLAPGVDGYTF.

CDR3 residues: CASSFGGDNSPLHF. The DNA of the CDR3 is TGTGCCAGCAGCTTCGGCGGGGATAATTCACCCCTCCACTTT. The rearrangement uses TRBV7-8 and TRBJ1-6; unclear D gene. CDR3 length: 14 residues. CDR1 and CDR2 from the germline V gene are SGHVS and FQNEAQ. V lost 3 bases and J 5 bases, leaving 8 bases between the germline ends.

CDR3 in amino acids: CASSPDRGGELFF. CDR3 DNA sequence: TGTGCCAGTAGTCCGGACAGGGGCGGGGAGCTGTTTTTT. The chain has TRBV19 and TRBJ2-2, with 9 nucleotides matching TRBD1. From germline, CDR1 is LNHDA and CDR2 SQIVND (reference sequence). The V segment lost 5 bases and the J segment 7 bases; nucleotides outside the gene matches: 2. The CDR3 loop spans 13 amino acids.

This chain joins TRBV19 and TRBJ1-1; the D gene is possibly TRBD1 (5 bases). Deletions cut 6 bases from V and 1 base from J, with 12 bases between. This CDR3 is built from 14 residues. Germline V gene sequence: CDR1 LNHDA, CDR2 SQIVND (reference sequence). The CDR3 DNA reads TGTGCCAGTAGCGCGTGGAGGGGGAACACTGAAGCTTTCTTT. This codes for CASSAWRGNTEAFF.

The V gene is TRBV9, the J gene TRBJ1-5; no reliable D call. Trimming cost V 0 bases and J 4 bases, with 11 bases left between them. Germline V gene sequence: CDR1 SGDLS, CDR2 YYNGEE. This CDR3 has 15 amino acids. CDR3 in DNA: TGTGCCAGCAGCGTAGATCCGGTGGTTAATCAGCCCCAGCATTTT. This gives the protein CASSVDPVVNQPQHF. Based on the CDR3 plus reference TRBV9 and TRBJ1-5, the full variable domain is DSGVTQTPKHLITATGQRVTLRCSPRSGDLSVYWYQQSLDQGLQFLIQYYNGEERAKGNILERFSAQQFPDLHSELNLSSLELGDSALYFCASSVDPVVNQPQHFGDGTRLSIL.

The count of this clone is one. The chain is built from TRBV19 and TRBJ2-5, with 7 bases that match TRBD1. The CDR3 contains 16 residues. V lost 2 bases and J lost 3; bases outside the gene matches: 9. The germline CDR1 and CDR2 sequences are LNHDA and SQIVND (reference sequence). CDR3 DNA: TGTGCCAGTAGTATAAGAAGGGGACAGTCTAAAGAGACCCAGTACTTC. Protein sequence: CASSIRRGQSKETQYF. Together with reference TRBV19 and TRBJ2-5, the CDR3 gives the full variable domain: DGGITQSPKYLFRKEGQNVTLSCEQNLNHDAMYWYRQDPGQGLRLIYYSQIVNDFQKGDIAEGYSVSREKKESFPLTVTSAQKNPTAFYLCASSIRRGQSKETQYFGPGTRLLVL.

This clone was seen a handful of times. The chain links TRBV4-3 to TRBJ2-7; D possibly corresponds to TRBD2 (6 bases). The CDR3 runs to 13 residues. The germline V gene has CDR1 LGHNA and CDR2 YSLEER. The V and J ends lost 0 bases and 7 bases respectively, with 10 bases between them. This CDR3 is CASSQETRSEQYF. For the CDR3, the DNA is TGCGCCAGCAGCCAAGAGACTAGAAGTGAGCAGTACTTC.